The sequence of this TCR beta chain was determined in a study of response to subunit inactivated influenza vaccine. Overall study results and limits: Few new T cells, the authors suggested, are recruited by each seasonal influenza vaccination.

With regard to this clonotype: Its antigen is not known.

TCRdb analysed the RT-PCR reads with MiXCR anew, one entry per CDR3 protein. The table shows more than 450,000 distinct CDR3 sequences, with 10% to 15% occurring only once. Germline assignment: CDR1 SGHRS and CDR2 YFSETQ. This CDR3 spans 18 amino acids. The V gene lost 2 bases and the J gene lost 2 bases, with 20 bases spanning the gap. This TCR derives from a man aged 50-60 years who received an inactivated influenza vaccine. The chain links TRBV5-1 to TRBJ2-1, with D possibly TRBD1 on 6 matching bases. The sample consisted of PBMCs from blood, taken on the day of vaccination. Here the CDR3 reads CASSFIRGRFSPYNEQFF. CDR3 DNA: TGCGCCAGCAGCTTCATCAGGGGCCGCTTTTCTCCCTACAATGAGCAGTTCTTC.